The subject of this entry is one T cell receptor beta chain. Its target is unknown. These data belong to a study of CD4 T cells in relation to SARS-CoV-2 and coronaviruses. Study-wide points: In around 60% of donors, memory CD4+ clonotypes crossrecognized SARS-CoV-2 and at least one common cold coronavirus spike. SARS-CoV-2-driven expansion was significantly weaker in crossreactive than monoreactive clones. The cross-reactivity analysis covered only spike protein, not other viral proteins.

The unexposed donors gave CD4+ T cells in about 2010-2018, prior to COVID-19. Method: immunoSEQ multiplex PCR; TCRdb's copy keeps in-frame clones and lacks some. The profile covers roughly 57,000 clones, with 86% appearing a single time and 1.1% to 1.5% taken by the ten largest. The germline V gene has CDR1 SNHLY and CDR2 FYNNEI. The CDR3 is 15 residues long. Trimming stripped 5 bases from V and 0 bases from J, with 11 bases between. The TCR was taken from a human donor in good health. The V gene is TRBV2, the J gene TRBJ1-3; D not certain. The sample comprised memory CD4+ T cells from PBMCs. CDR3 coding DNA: TGTGCCAGCAGTCCGGACGGGAGCTCTGGAAACACCATATATTTT. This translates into CASSPDGSSGNTIYF.